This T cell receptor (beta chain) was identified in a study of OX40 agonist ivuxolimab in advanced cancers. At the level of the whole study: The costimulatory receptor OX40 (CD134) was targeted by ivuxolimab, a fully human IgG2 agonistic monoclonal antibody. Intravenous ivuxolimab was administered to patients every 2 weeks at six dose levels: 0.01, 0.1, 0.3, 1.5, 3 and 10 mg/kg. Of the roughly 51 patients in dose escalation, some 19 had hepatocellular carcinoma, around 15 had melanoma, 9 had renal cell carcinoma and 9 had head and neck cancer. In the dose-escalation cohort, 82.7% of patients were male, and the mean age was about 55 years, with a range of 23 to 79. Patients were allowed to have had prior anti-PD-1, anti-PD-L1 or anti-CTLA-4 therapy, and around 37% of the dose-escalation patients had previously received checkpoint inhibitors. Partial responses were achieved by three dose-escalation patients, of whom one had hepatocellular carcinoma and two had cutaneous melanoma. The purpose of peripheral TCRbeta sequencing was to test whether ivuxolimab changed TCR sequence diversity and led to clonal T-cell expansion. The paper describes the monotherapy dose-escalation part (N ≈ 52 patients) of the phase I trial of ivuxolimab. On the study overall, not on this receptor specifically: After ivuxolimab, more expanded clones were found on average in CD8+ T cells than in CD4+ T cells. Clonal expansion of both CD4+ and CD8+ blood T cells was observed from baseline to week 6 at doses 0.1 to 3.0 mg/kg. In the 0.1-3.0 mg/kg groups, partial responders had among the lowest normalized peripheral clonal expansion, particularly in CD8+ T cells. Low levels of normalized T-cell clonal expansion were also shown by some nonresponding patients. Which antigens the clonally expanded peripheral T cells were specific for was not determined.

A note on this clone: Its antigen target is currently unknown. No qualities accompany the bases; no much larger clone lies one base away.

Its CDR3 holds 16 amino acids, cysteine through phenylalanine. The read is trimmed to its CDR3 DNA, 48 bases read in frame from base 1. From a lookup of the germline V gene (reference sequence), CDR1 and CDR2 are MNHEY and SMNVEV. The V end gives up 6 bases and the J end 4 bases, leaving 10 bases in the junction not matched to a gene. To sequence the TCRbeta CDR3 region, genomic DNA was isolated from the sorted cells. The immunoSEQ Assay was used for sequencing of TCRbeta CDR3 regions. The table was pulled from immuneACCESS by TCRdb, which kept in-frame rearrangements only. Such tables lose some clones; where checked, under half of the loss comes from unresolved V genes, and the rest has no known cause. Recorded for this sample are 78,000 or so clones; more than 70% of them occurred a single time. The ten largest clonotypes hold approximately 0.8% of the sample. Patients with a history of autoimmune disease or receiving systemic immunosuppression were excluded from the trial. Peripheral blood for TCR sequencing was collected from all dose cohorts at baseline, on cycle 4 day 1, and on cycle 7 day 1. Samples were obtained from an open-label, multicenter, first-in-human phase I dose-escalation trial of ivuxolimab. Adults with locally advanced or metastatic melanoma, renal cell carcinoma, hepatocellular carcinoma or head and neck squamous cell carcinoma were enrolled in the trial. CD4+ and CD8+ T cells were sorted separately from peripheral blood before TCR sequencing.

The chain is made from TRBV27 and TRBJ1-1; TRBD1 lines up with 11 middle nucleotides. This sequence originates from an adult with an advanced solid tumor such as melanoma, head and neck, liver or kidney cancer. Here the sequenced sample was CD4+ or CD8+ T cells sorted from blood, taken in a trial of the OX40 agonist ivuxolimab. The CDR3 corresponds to CASRLIPGQGGTEAFF. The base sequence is TGTGCCAGCAGGCTTATTCCGGGACAGGGGGGCACTGAAGCTTTCTTT.